Below are 25 T cell receptor beta chains sequenced from a single sample in a study of blood T cells in healthy people across ages. A sample-barcoded 5' primer and a J-beta primer mix were used in a second PCR of about 7 to 12 cycles. TCRdb re-analysed the 5' RACE reads in MiXCR, keeping a single row per CDR3 protein. The profile shows fewer than 1,200,000 distinct CDR3 sequences, approximately 26% of them singletons. These same records also appear under a second study, on T cells of mothers and their children.

Sequencing input: blood. These receptors were taken from a girl aged 2 to 9 in good health.

V is TRBV20-1 and J is TRBJ2-1; D gene ambiguous. Germline CDR1 DFQATT, CDR2 SNEGSKA (reference sequence). Trimming removed 1 base from V and 8 bases from J, with 27 bases in between. The CDR3 consists of 18 residues. CDR3 loop: CSARVGGGGTHSVDEQFF. For the CDR3, the DNA is TGCAGTGCTAGAGTAGGCGGTGGTGGTACCCATAGTGTGGATGAGCAGTTCTTC.

This clonotype turned up a few times. The chain combines TRBV28 with TRBJ2-7; a weak D match, TRBD1 (6 bases). Trimming removed 3 bases at V and 2 bases at J, with 26 bases between. The CDR3 spans 19 residues. The germline gives CDR1 MDHEN, CDR2 SYDVKM. The DNA for the CDR3 is TGTGCCAGCAGTTTTCCCCTTATTCACTCCGGGACATTCCCCTACGAGCAGTACTTC. It yields the protein CASSFPLIHSGTFPYEQYF.

This sequence joins TRBV24-1 and TRBJ2-5; tentatively, D is TRBD1 (6 bases). Gene TRBJ2-1 matches the end of the DNA better, so the J call may be wrong. CDR3 size: 16 residues. Germline V CDR1 and CDR2: KGHDR, SFDVKD. For the CDR3, the DNA is TGTGCCACCAGTGACCAAGGGGGATTCCCAGACAATGAGCAGTTCTTC. Translating it yields CATSDQGGFPDNEQFF.

There are a few counts of this clonotype. The chain links TRBV6-5 to TRBJ1-2; D not resolved. Trimming stripped 0 bases from V and 2 bases from J, with 7 bases between. CDR3 length: 14 amino acids. Per the germline V gene, CDR1 is MNHEY and CDR2 is SVGAGI. For the CDR3, the DNA is TGTGCCAGCAGTTACTCGCGGCGGAACTATGGCTACACCTTC. Amino acid sequence: CASSYSRRNYGYTF.

This clonotype was observed a handful of times. The J gene is TRBJ2-5, the V gene TRBV20-1; D not certain. Matching the DNA end better, TRBJ2-7 makes the J call doubtful. The CDR3 loop spans 11 amino acids. From germline, CDR1 is DFQATT and CDR2 SNEGSKA (reference sequence). For the CDR3, the DNA is TGCAGTGCCGTAAGTCAGTACGAGCAGTACTTC. Residues: CSAVSQYEQYF.

The chain links TRBV5-5 to TRBJ2-5; 12 bases are a match to TRBD2. CDR3 length: 15 amino acids. Germline CDR1 SGHKS, CDR2 YYEKEE (reference sequence). V shed 2 bases, J shed 5 bases, and the junction held 4 bases outside the gene matches. The CDR3 is CASSFLTSGGETQYF. In nucleotides, the CDR3 is TGTGCCAGCAGCTTCCTGACTAGCGGGGGCGAGACCCAGTACTTC.

This clonotype was seen a handful of times. V usage is TRBV7-2 and J usage is TRBJ1-5, with 9 positions matching TRBD1. CDR3 length equals 18 residues. V lost 5 bases to trimming and J lost 5 bases; unmatched junction nucleotides: 16. The germline V gene encodes CDR1 SGHTA and CDR2 FQGNSA. CDR3 region: CASSTRDRAGAAYQPQHF. CDR3 DNA: TGTGCCAGCAGCACCCGGGACAGGGCCGGGGCGGCTTATCAGCCCCAGCATTTT.

This clonotype occurred a few times. V is TRBV12-3 or TRBV12-4 and J is TRBJ2-7; TRBD2 aligns across 7 bases. The ends lost 6 bases at V and 0 bases at J; junction bases unmatched: 11. This CDR3 is built from 16 residues. CDR3 sequence (DNA): TGTGCCAGCAGCAGTATTAGCGGGTTGAGCTCCTACGAGCAGTACTTC. Amino acid sequence: CASSSISGLSSYEQYF.

This clonotype was observed a few times. V gene TRBV11-2 combines with J gene TRBJ2-1, with D possibly matching TRBD2 (6 bases). Germline V gene lookup returns CDR1 SGHAT and CDR2 FQNNGV. Trimming removed 7 bases at V and 5 bases at J, with 15 bases between. This CDR3 has 14 amino acids. Here the CDR3 DNA reads TGTGCCAGCATCCTCGGGAGTTGGGACAATGAGCAGTTCTTC. Protein sequence: CASILGSWDNEQFF.

The gene calls are TRBV6-5 and TRBJ2-3, with TRBD2 matching 7 bases. The trim removed 4 bases at V and 5 bases at J, leaving 12 bases unmatched. This CDR3 contains 16 residues. Germline V gene lookup returns CDR1 MNHEY and CDR2 SVGAGI. Written as DNA, the CDR3 is TGTGCCAGCAGTTCCCCAGCGGGGAATGGTGGAGATACGCAGTATTTT. Residues: CASSSPAGNGGDTQYF.

The V call is TRBV7-2, the J call TRBJ2-5; unclear D gene. Germline CDR1 reads SGHTA; CDR2 reads FQGNSA. V was trimmed by 1 base and J by 5 bases, leaving 14 bases between them. The CDR3 length is 15 residues. CDR3 sequence: CASSLVSLNGETQYF. The CDR3 DNA reads TGTGCCAGCAGCTTAGTGTCCCTAAACGGGGAGACCCAGTACTTC.

The chain combines TRBV20-1 with TRBJ1-1; perhaps TRBD1 as D (5 bases). CDR1 DFQATT and CDR2 SNEGSKA come from the germline V gene (reference sequence). CDR3 length: 13 amino acids. This CDR3 reads CTPRRGMVTEAFF. The CDR3 DNA reads as TGCACCCCCCGGAGGGGAATGGTGACTGAAGCTTTCTTT.

This clonotype was seen a handful of times. This chain uses TRBV5-6 with TRBJ2-1; D is uncertain. CDR3 length: 16 amino acids. Germline V gene data show CDR1 as SGHDT and CDR2 as YYEEEE. V was shortened by 4 bases and J by 6 bases, with 20 bases between the two germline ends. CDR3 DNA sequence: TGTGCCAGCAGCCGGGCCGACGGAACTGCATTCAATGAGCAGTTCTTC. Translated, it gives CASSRADGTAFNEQFF.

This clonotype has only a few counts. This chain joins TRBV28 and TRBJ2-7, with 11 bases fitting TRBD2. The CDR3 covers 14 residues. Germline CDR1 and CDR2: MDHEN and SYDVKM. V shed 6 bases, J shed 4 bases, and the junction held 5 bases outside the gene matches. The CDR3 DNA reads as TGTGCCAGCAGCACTAGCGGGAGCGCTTACGAGCAGTACTTC. Translation: CASSTSGSAYEQYF.

J is TRBJ2-1 and V is TRBV6-5; no definite D call. Germline V gene sequence: CDR1 MNHEY, CDR2 SVGAGI. This CDR3 comprises 16 residues. Trimming took 2 bases from V and 3 from J, leaving 14 bases between them. In DNA, the CDR3 is TGTGCCAGCAGTTACGGCCCGGCTGGAAACTACAATGAGCAGTTCTTC. Its translation: CASSYGPAGNYNEQFF.

This chain uses TRBV29-1 with TRBJ2-2; D not certain. CDR3 length: 12 amino acids. The germline CDR1 and CDR2 sequences are SQVTM and ANQGSEA. V was clipped by 6 bases and J by 2 bases, with 7 bases between them. The CDR3 nucleotides are TGCAGCGTGTGGGGAAACACCGGGGAGCTGTTTTTT. This translates into CSVWGNTGELFF.

This clonotype has only a few counts. Here the CDR3 reads CSAEGLADYNEQFF. CDR3 bases: TGCAGTGCTGAGGGACTAGCGGATTACAATGAGCAGTTCTTC. The gene calls are TRBV20-1 and TRBJ2-1, with TRBD2 matching 11 bases. CDR3 length: 14 amino acids. V lost 5 bases to trimming and J lost 4 bases; unmatched junction nucleotides: 4. The germline V gene has CDR1 DFQATT and CDR2 SNEGSKA (reference sequence).

This clonotype was recorded once. The chain carries TRBV20-1 and TRBJ2-5, with 9 bases aligning to TRBD2. The V gene's germline CDR1 is DFQATT and CDR2 SNEGSKA (reference sequence). The J segment lost 10 bases and the V segment lost 6 bases, leaving 18 bases of the junction unmatched. The CDR3 loop spans 15 amino acids. The CDR3 DNA reads TGCAGTGCCTCGGGACTAGCTGCCGCCGGGGTGATCCAGTACTTC. This translates into CSASGLAAAGVIQYF.

The chain combines TRBV11-2 with TRBJ2-1; 8 bases align to TRBD1. TRBJ2-7 matches the DNA end more closely, so the J call is doubtful. This CDR3 has 15 residues. CDR1 is SGHAT, CDR2 FQNNGV, per germline. The CDR3 DNA reads TGTGCCAGCAGCGCTTCAGGGGGCGCCTACTACGAGCAGTACTTC. Translating gives CASSASGGAYYEQYF.

There are a few counts of this clonotype. The chain uses TRBV24-1 and TRBJ2-1, with 9 bases lining up with TRBD1. The better agreement between TRBJ2-7 and the DNA end casts doubt on the J call. The CDR3 sequence is 13 residues long. Germline values: CDR1 KGHDR, CDR2 SFDVKD. CDR3 bases: TGTGCCACGGACCCGGGACAGGGCTACGAGCAGTACTTC. Protein product: CATDPGQGYEQYF.

This clonotype showed up just a few times. The V call is TRBV7-9, the J call TRBJ2-3; unclear D gene. V lost 1 base and J 3 bases, leaving 8 bases between the germline ends. The CDR3 spans 14 residues. The germline CDR1 and CDR2 sequences are SEHNR and FQNEAQ (reference sequence). This chain's CDR3 is CASSLVPATDTQYF. The CDR3 coding sequence is TGTGCCAGCAGCTTAGTCCCAGCTACAGATACGCAGTATTTT.

This clonotype was seen more than once but under ten times. CDR3 coding DNA: TGTGCCTGTGGAGACACTGAAGCTTTCTTT. Amino acid sequence: CACGDTEAFF. The chain uses TRBV7-9 and TRBJ1-1; D is unclear. The CDR3 is 10 amino acids. CDR1 is SEHNR and CDR2 is FQNEAQ in the germline V gene (reference sequence). V was shortened by 11 bases and J by 3 bases, with 7 bases between the two germline ends.

For the CDR3, the DNA is TGTGCCAGCAGTTACCCCTCTCGCGGGGGGTCCAATGAGCAGTTCTTC. It yields the protein CASSYPSRGGSNEQFF. J is TRBJ2-1 and V is TRBV6-2 or TRBV6-3; TRBD2 matches 8 bases. J lost 6 bases, V lost 2 bases, and 9 bases had no gene match. The CDR3 runs 16 residues. Germline-derived CDR1 and CDR2 are MNHEY and SVGEGT.

The chain employs TRBV20-1 and TRBJ2-3; perhaps TRBD2 as D (5 bases). The CDR3 contains 16 residues. The ends were cut back, 6 bases at V and 0 bases at J, with 19 bases in the middle. CDR1 is DFQATT and CDR2 is SNEGSKA in the germline V gene (reference sequence). The CDR3 here is CSAPSGAVASTDTQYF. CDR3 nucleotide sequence: TGCAGTGCCCCCTCTGGAGCGGTCGCTAGCACAGATACGCAGTATTTT.

The chain links TRBV16 to TRBJ2-5, with no clear D. The germline gives CDR1 KGHSY, CDR2 FQNENV. V lost 3 bases to trimming and J lost 3 bases, with 11 bases between them. CDR3 size: 14 residues. The CDR3 reads CASSQATEKETQYF. CDR3 sequence (DNA): TGTGCCAGCAGCCAGGCAACAGAGAAAGAGACCCAGTACTTC.